The rows below give T cell receptor beta chains drawn from one sample of a study of blood T cell repertoires in COVID-19. Generated by immunoSEQ multiplex PCR, the TCRdb table keeps only in-frame clones and is missing some. The table shows about 210,000 clones, with almost 85% occurring only once. Sequenced sample: peripheral blood. All receptors come from a woman in her 50s with active or convalescent COVID-19. CDR3s include the opening cysteine and the closing phenylalanine or tryptophan. D genes are given only for firm matches. A row's size may be missing; if present it is once, few, many or a size class.

v_call: TRBV28
d_call: NA
clone_size: NA
j_call: TRBJ1-4
cdr3_aa: CASRSGVLEKLFF
cdr3_nt: TGTGCCAGCAGGTCGGGGGTTCTTGAAAAACTGTTTTTT

v_call: TRBV19
d_call: TRBD1
clone_size: NA
j_call: TRBJ1-1
cdr3_aa: CASSISGQGLPEAFF
cdr3_nt: TGTGCCAGTAGTATCTCGGGACAGGGGTTACCTGAAGCTTTCTTT

v_call: TRBV20-1
d_call: NA
clone_size: NA
j_call: TRBJ1-6
cdr3_aa: CSASPAGSSYNSPLHF
cdr3_nt: TGCAGTGCTAGTCCAGCGGGGAGCTCCTATAATTCACCCCTCCACTTT

v_call: TRBV7-2
d_call: NA
clone_size: NA
j_call: TRBJ1-2
cdr3_aa: CASSFSGGLGYTF
cdr3_nt: TGTGCCAGCAGCTTTAGCGGGGGGCTAGGCTACACCTTC

v_call: TRBV11-2
d_call: NA
clone_size: NA
j_call: TRBJ1-1
cdr3_aa: CASVTGHSNTEAFF
cdr3_nt: TGTGCCAGCGTAACGGGACACTCGAACACTGAAGCTTTCTTT

v_call: TRBV24-1
d_call: NA
clone_size: NA
j_call: TRBJ1-2
cdr3_aa: CATRDGCRVEIYGYTF
cdr3_nt: TGTGCCACCAGAGATGGCTGCAGGGTGGAAATCTATGGCTACACCTTC

v_call: TRBV7-2
d_call: TRBD2
clone_size: NA
j_call: TRBJ2-3
cdr3_aa: CASSLGSGGPSTDTQYF
cdr3_nt: TGTGCCAGCAGCTTAGGTAGCGGGGGGCCGAGCACAGATACGCAGTATTTT

v_call: TRBV19
d_call: NA
clone_size: once
j_call: TRBJ2-7
cdr3_aa: CASSIGRTYEQYF
cdr3_nt: TGTGCCAGTAGTATAGGGCGGACATACGAGCAGTACTTC

v_call: TRBV5-1
d_call: TRBD1
clone_size: NA
j_call: TRBJ1-6
cdr3_aa: CASSFGTGGTRGKSPLHF
cdr3_nt: TGCGCCAGCAGCTTTGGGACAGGGGGCACCCGGGGTAAATCACCCCTCCACTTT

v_call: TRBV5-1
d_call: NA
clone_size: few
j_call: TRBJ2-5
cdr3_aa: CASSLAHGPRGETQYF
cdr3_nt: TGCGCCAGCAGCTTGGCCCACGGGCCCAGGGGAGAGACCCAGTACTTC

v_call: TRBV11-3
d_call: NA
clone_size: NA
j_call: TRBJ1-3
cdr3_aa: CASSPGRGGNTIYF
cdr3_nt: TGTGCCAGCAGCCCCGGGCGGGGCGGAAACACCATATATTTT

v_call: TRBV29-1
d_call: NA
clone_size: NA
j_call: TRBJ1-5
cdr3_aa: CSVLATGNQPQHF
cdr3_nt: TGCAGCGTTTTAGCGACGGGGAATCAGCCCCAGCATTTT

v_call: TRBV5-1
d_call: TRBD1
clone_size: NA
j_call: TRBJ1-1
cdr3_aa: CASKRGTGTTEAFF
cdr3_nt: TGCGCCAGCAAGAGAGGGACAGGGACCACTGAAGCTTTCTTT

v_call: TRBV2
d_call: TRBD2
clone_size: NA
j_call: TRBJ2-3
cdr3_aa: CASSLSGGSTDTQYF
cdr3_nt: TGTGCCAGCAGTTTAAGCGGGGGAAGCACAGATACGCAGTATTTT

v_call: TRBV5-4
d_call: NA
clone_size: once
j_call: TRBJ2-2
cdr3_aa: CASSLPTGHPTGELFF
cdr3_nt: TGTGCCAGCAGCTTACCGACGGGACATCCTACCGGGGAGCTGTTTTTT

v_call: TRBV6-1
d_call: NA
clone_size: NA
j_call: TRBJ2-2
cdr3_aa: CASSENRGYGELFF
cdr3_nt: TGTGCCAGCAGTGAAAATAGGGGTTACGGGGAGCTGTTTTTT

v_call: TRBV28
d_call: NA
clone_size: NA
j_call: TRBJ1-2
cdr3_aa: CASHQANYGYTF
cdr3_nt: TGTGCCAGCCACCAGGCAAACTATGGCTACACCTTC

v_call: TRBV28
d_call: TRBD1
clone_size: NA
j_call: TRBJ1-5
cdr3_aa: CASSLAGTGVPQPQHF
cdr3_nt: TGTGCCAGCAGTCTAGCGGGGACAGGGGTCCCTCAGCCCCAGCATTTT

v_call: TRBV3-1/TRBV3-2
d_call: TRBD2
clone_size: NA
j_call: TRBJ2-1
cdr3_aa: CASSLRGDPPNEQFF
cdr3_nt: TGTGCCAGCAGCCTACGGGGGGACCCCCCCAATGAGCAGTTCTTC

v_call: TRBV21-1
d_call: NA
clone_size: NA
j_call: TRBJ2-7
cdr3_aa: CASSKEGSGSSYEQYF
cdr3_nt: TGTGCCAGCAGCAAAGAGGGAAGCGGGAGCTCCTACGAGCAGTACTTC

v_call: TRBV24-1
d_call: NA
clone_size: once
j_call: TRBJ2-1
cdr3_aa: CATSDLRGSSYNEQFF
cdr3_nt: TGTGCCACCAGTGATTTGAGGGGGTCTTCCTACAATGAGCAGTTCTTC

v_call: TRBV19
d_call: NA
clone_size: NA
j_call: TRBJ1-4
cdr3_aa: CASNYGANEKLFF
cdr3_nt: TGTGCCAGTAATTACGGGGCTAATGAAAAACTGTTTTTT

v_call: TRBV5-1
d_call: TRBD1
clone_size: NA
j_call: TRBJ2-7
cdr3_aa: CASSRQGDYEQYF
cdr3_nt: TGCGCCAGCAGCCGACAGGGGGATTACGAGCAGTACTTC

v_call: TRBV24-1
d_call: TRBD2
clone_size: NA
j_call: TRBJ2-1
cdr3_aa: CATSDPRGEKIDEQFF
cdr3_nt: TGTGCCACCAGTGATCCTCGGGGGGAAAAGATTGATGAGCAGTTCTTC

v_call: TRBV5-1
d_call: TRBD2
clone_size: NA
j_call: TRBJ2-5
cdr3_aa: CASSLEIAGGWETQYF
cdr3_nt: TGCGCCAGCAGCTTGGAAATAGCGGGAGGGTGGGAGACCCAGTACTTC

v_call: TRBV10-3
d_call: NA
clone_size: NA
j_call: TRBJ1-2
cdr3_aa: CASSRDHYGYTF
cdr3_nt: TGTGCCTCCTCCAGGGATCACTATGGCTACACCTTC

v_call: TRBV11-2
d_call: NA
clone_size: NA
j_call: TRBJ1-3
cdr3_aa: CASSLNRVSGNTIYF
cdr3_nt: TGTGCCAGCAGTCTGAACAGGGTCTCTGGAAACACCATATATTTT

v_call: TRBV19
d_call: TRBD1
clone_size: NA
j_call: TRBJ1-6
cdr3_aa: CASSSDRARNSPLHF
cdr3_nt: TGTGCCAGTAGTTCCGACAGGGCTCGCAATTCACCCCTCCACTTT

v_call: TRBV19
d_call: NA
clone_size: NA
j_call: TRBJ1-2
cdr3_aa: CASSIYAEISSGYTF
cdr3_nt: TGTGCCAGTAGTATATATGCGGAGATATCTAGCGGCTACACCTTC

v_call: TRBV4-1
d_call: TRBD1
clone_size: medium-sized
j_call: TRBJ1-2
cdr3_aa: CASSQTQGAGGYTF
cdr3_nt: TGCGCCAGCAGCCAGACCCAGGGGGCCGGTGGCTACACCTTC

v_call: TRBV6-5
d_call: NA
clone_size: NA
j_call: TRBJ1-5
cdr3_aa: CASSWGVPQPQHF
cdr3_nt: TGTGCCAGCAGCTGGGGGGTTCCACAGCCCCAGCATTTT

v_call: TRBV21-1
d_call: NA
clone_size: NA
j_call: TRBJ2-2
cdr3_aa: CASSKRQGRTGELFF
cdr3_nt: TGTGCCAGCAGCAAGAGGCAGGGCCGAACCGGGGAGCTGTTTTTT

v_call: TRBV5-6
d_call: TRBD2
clone_size: few
j_call: TRBJ2-1
cdr3_aa: CASSLGLAGSSEQFF
cdr3_nt: TGTGCCAGCAGCTTGGGACTAGCGGGATCGTCTGAGCAGTTCTTC

v_call: TRBV6-1
d_call: TRBD1
clone_size: NA
j_call: TRBJ2-1
cdr3_aa: CASSGQGAKNYNEQFF
cdr3_nt: TGTGCCAGCAGTGGACAGGGGGCCAAGAATTACAATGAGCAGTTCTTC

v_call: TRBV11-2
d_call: TRBD2
clone_size: NA
j_call: TRBJ2-1
cdr3_aa: CASSILAGVRSEQFF
cdr3_nt: TGTGCCAGCAGCATCCTAGCGGGAGTTCGAAGTGAGCAGTTCTTC

v_call: TRBV28
d_call: NA
clone_size: NA
j_call: TRBJ1-1
cdr3_aa: CASPLPTEAFF
cdr3_nt: TGTGCCAGCCCTCTTCCGACTGAAGCTTTCTTT

v_call: TRBV20-1
d_call: NA
clone_size: NA
j_call: TRBJ1-1
cdr3_aa: CSVEVTTEAFF
cdr3_nt: TGCAGTGTTGAGGTTACGACTGAAGCTTTCTTT

v_call: TRBV7-9
d_call: NA
clone_size: once
j_call: TRBJ2-2
cdr3_aa: CASSSLQNTGELFF
cdr3_nt: TGTGCCAGCAGCTCACTCCAGAACACCGGGGAGCTGTTTTTT

v_call: TRBV5-1
d_call: TRBD2
clone_size: NA
j_call: TRBJ2-2
cdr3_aa: CASRVSSGKTGELFF
cdr3_nt: TGCGCCAGCAGAGTCTCCAGCGGGAAAACCGGGGAGCTGTTTTTT

v_call: TRBV6-5
d_call: NA
clone_size: NA
j_call: TRBJ1-5
cdr3_aa: CASSTGMSNQPQHF
cdr3_nt: TGTGCCAGCAGTACAGGGATGAGCAATCAGCCCCAGCATTTT

v_call: TRBV28
d_call: NA
clone_size: NA
j_call: TRBJ1-1
cdr3_aa: CASTPGATGAKAFF
cdr3_nt: TGTGCCAGCACCCCAGGGGCGACAGGCGCCAAAGCTTTCTTT

v_call: TRBV5-1
d_call: TRBD2
clone_size: many
j_call: TRBJ2-7
cdr3_aa: CASSFGAGGVYEQYF
cdr3_nt: TGCGCCAGCAGCTTTGGGGCGGGAGGGGTTTACGAGCAGTACTTC

v_call: TRBV5-1
d_call: NA
clone_size: once
j_call: TRBJ2-1
cdr3_aa: CASRKTADSYNEQFF
cdr3_nt: TGCGCCAGCAGAAAGACAGCCGACTCCTACAATGAGCAGTTCTTC

v_call: TRBV3-1/TRBV3-2
d_call: TRBD2
clone_size: NA
j_call: TRBJ2-5
cdr3_aa: CASSLSSGQETQYF
cdr3_nt: TGTGCCAGCAGCCTGTCTAGCGGGCAAGAGACCCAGTACTTC

v_call: TRBV28
d_call: NA
clone_size: NA
j_call: TRBJ1-6
cdr3_aa: CASSFLGEGSSLHF
cdr3_nt: TGTGCCAGCAGTTTTTTGGGGGAGGGGTCGTCCCTCCACTTT

v_call: TRBV2
d_call: TRBD1
clone_size: NA
j_call: TRBJ1-3
cdr3_aa: CASSPGQAPDTIYF
cdr3_nt: TGTGCCAGCAGTCCGGGACAGGCCCCTGACACCATATATTTT

v_call: TRBV6-1
d_call: NA
clone_size: once
j_call: TRBJ2-1
cdr3_aa: CASSEGHNEQFF
cdr3_nt: TGTGCCAGCAGTGAGGGACATAATGAGCAGTTCTTC

v_call: TRBV5-1
d_call: NA
clone_size: NA
j_call: TRBJ2-7
cdr3_aa: CASSGSSYEQYF
cdr3_nt: TGCGCCAGCAGCGGGAGCTCCTACGAGCAGTACTTC

v_call: TRBV5-6
d_call: TRBD1
clone_size: NA
j_call: TRBJ1-5
cdr3_aa: CASNTGGADQPQHF
cdr3_nt: TGTGCCAGCAACACAGGGGGCGCAGACCAGCCCCAGCATTTT

v_call: TRBV21-1
d_call: NA
clone_size: many
j_call: TRBJ1-5
cdr3_aa: CARFQGAGQPQHF
cdr3_nt: TGTGCCAGGTTTCAGGGGGCTGGACAGCCCCAGCATTTT

v_call: TRBV10-2
d_call: NA
clone_size: NA
j_call: TRBJ1-3
cdr3_aa: CASGPGLPTDTGNTIYF
cdr3_nt: TGCGCCAGCGGACCAGGGCTCCCCACGGACACTGGAAACACCATATATTTT

v_call: TRBV7-8
d_call: NA
clone_size: NA
j_call: TRBJ1-4
cdr3_aa: CASSRTGGGNEKLFF
cdr3_nt: TGTGCCAGCAGCCGAACCGGGGGGGGAAATGAAAAACTGTTTTTT